Detailed here is one TCR beta chain. Here immunoSEQ multiplex PCR was the method, and the copy in TCRdb shows in-frame clones only, minus some. Altogether about 140,000 clones are present, 80% to 90% being singletons, with the ten largest covering roughly 1.4%. Germline V gene lookup returns CDR1 KGHDR and CDR2 SFDVKD. CDR3 length: 15 residues. The V gene end was trimmed by 3 bases and the J gene end by 6 bases; junction bases not matched to a gene: 8. The record originates from a study of blood T cell repertoires in COVID-19. About the research overall: PBMCs, B-cell-depleted T cells, or T cells were the source of the cDNA or gDNA that made up the material.

Material for sequencing was peripheral blood. This chain links TRBV24-1 with TRBJ2-3; 7 bases fit TRBD1. The receptor comes from a woman aged 60-75 years with acute or convalescent COVID-19. Written as DNA, the CDR3 is TGTGCCACCAGTGATGCTACAGGGGTGATTGATACGCAGTATTTT. Its translation: CATSDATGVIDTQYF.